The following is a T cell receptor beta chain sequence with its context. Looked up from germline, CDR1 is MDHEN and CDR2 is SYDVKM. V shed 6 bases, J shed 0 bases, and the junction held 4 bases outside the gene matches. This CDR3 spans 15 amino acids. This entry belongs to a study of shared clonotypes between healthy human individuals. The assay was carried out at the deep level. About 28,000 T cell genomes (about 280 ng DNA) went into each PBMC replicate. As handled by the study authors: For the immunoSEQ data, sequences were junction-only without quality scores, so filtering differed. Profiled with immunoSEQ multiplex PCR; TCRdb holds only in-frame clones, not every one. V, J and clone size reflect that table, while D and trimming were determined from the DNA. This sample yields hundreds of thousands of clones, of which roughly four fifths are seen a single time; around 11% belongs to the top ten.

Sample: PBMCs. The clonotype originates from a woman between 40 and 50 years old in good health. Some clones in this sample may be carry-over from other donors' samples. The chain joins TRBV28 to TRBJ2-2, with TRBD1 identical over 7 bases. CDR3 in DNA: TGTGCCAGCAGACCTGACAGGGCGAACACCGGGGAGCTGTTTTTT. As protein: CASRPDRANTGELFF.